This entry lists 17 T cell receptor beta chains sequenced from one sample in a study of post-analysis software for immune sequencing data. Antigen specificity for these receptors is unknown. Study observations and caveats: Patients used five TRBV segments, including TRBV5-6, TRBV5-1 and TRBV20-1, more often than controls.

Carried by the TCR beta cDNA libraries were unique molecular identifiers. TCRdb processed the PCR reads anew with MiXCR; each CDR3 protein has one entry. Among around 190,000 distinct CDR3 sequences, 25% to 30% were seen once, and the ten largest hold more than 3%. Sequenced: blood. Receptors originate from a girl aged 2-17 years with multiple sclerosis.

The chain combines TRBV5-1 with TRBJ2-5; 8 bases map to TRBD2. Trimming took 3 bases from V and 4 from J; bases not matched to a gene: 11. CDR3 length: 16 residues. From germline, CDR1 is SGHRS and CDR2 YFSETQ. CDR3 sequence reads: CASSSPPAGAIETQYF. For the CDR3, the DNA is TGCGCCAGCAGCTCTCCCCCAGCGGGGGCTATAGAGACCCAGTACTTC.

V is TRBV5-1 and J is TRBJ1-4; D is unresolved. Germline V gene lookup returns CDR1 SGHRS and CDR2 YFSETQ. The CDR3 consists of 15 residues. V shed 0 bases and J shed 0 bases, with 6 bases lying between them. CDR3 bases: TGCGCCAGCAGCTTGGGGGCAGCAACTAATGAAAAACTGTTTTTT. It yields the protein CASSLGAATNEKLFF.

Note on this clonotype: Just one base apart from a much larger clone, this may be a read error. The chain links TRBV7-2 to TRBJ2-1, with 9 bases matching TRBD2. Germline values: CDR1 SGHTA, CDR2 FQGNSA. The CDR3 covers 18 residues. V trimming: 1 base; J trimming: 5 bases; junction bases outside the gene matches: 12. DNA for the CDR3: TGTGCCAGCAGCTTAGTCCCCCCGTGGCGGGAGGGGAACAATGAGCAGTTCTTC. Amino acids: CASSLVPPWREGNNEQFF.

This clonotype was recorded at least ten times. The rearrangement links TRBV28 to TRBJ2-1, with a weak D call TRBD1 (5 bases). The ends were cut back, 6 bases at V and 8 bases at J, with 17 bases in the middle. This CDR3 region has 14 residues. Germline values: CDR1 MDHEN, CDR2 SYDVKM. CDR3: CASRSSGRGYEQFF. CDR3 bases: TGTGCCAGCAGATCGTCAGGGCGAGGCTATGAGCAGTTCTTC. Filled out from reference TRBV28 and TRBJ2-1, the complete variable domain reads DVKVTQSSRYLVKRTGEKVFLECVQDMDHENMFWYRQDPGLGLRLIYFSYDVKMKEKGDIPEGYSVSREKKERFSLILESASTNQTSMYLCASRSSGRGYEQFFGPGTRLTVL.

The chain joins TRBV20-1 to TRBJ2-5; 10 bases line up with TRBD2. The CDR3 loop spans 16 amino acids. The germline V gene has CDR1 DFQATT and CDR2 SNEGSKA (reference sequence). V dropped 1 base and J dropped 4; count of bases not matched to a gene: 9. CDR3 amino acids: CSARAPLAGDGETQYF. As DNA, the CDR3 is TGCAGTGCTAGAGCCCCCCTAGCGGGAGATGGAGAGACCCAGTACTTC.

The CDR3 here is CATSRGFSGQGSYEQYF. CDR3 nucleotide sequence: TGTGCCACCAGCAGAGGATTTTCGGGACAGGGGAGTTACGAGCAGTACTTC. The chain joins TRBV15 to TRBJ2-7, with TRBD1 identical over 10 bases. Trimming cost V 1 base and J 4 bases; bases outside gene matches: 10. This CDR3 comprises 17 residues. Per the germline V gene, CDR1 is LNHNV and CDR2 is YYDKDF (reference sequence). Together with reference TRBV15 and TRBJ2-7, the CDR3 gives the full variable domain: DAMVIQNPRYQVTQFGKPVTLSCSQTLNHNVMYWYQQKSSQAPKLLFHYYDKDFNNEADTPDNFQSRRPNTSFCFLDIRSPGLGDTAMYLCATSRGFSGQGSYEQYFGPGTRLTVT.

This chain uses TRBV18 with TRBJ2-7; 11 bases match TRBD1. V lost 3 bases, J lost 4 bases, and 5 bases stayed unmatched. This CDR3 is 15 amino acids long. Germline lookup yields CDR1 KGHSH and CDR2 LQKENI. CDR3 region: CASSPTGTGGYEQYF. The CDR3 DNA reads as TGTGCCAGCTCACCTACCGGGACAGGGGGATACGAGCAGTACTTC.

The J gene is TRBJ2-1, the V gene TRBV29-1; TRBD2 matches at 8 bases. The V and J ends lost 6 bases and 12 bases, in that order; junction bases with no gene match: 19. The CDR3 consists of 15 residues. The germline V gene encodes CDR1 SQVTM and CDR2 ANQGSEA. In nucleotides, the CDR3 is TGCAGCGTCCCCCTAACGAATCGGGGGGGTATTGGGCAGTTCTTC. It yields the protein CSVPLTNRGGIGQFF.

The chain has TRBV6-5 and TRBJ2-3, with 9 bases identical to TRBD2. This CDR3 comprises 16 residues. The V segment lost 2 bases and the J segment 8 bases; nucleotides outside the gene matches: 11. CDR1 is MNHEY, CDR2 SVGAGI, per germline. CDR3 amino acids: CASSYDRGGARGTQYF. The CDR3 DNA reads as TGTGCCAGCAGTTACGACCGCGGGGGGGCCAGGGGTACGCAGTATTTT.

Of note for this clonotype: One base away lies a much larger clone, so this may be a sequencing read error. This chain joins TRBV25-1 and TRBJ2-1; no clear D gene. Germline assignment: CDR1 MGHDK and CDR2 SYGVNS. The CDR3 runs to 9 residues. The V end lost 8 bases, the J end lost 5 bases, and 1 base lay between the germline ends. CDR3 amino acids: CASHNEQFF. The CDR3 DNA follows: TGTGCCAGCCACAATGAGCAGTTCTTC.

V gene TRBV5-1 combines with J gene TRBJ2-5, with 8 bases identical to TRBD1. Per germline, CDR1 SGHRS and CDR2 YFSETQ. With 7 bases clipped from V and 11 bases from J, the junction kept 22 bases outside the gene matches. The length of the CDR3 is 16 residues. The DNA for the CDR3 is TGCGCCAGCGGCTCGCCAGGCCAGGGGGCGGGAAAGAAGCAGTACTTC. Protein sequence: CASGSPGQGAGKKQYF.

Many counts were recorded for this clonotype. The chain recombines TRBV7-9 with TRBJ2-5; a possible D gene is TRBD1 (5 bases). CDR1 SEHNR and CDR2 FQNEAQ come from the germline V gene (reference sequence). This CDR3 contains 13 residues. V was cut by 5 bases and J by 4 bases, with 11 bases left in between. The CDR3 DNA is TGTGCCAGCAGCGTCAGGGTTGGAGAGACCCAGTACTTC. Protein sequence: CASSVRVGETQYF.

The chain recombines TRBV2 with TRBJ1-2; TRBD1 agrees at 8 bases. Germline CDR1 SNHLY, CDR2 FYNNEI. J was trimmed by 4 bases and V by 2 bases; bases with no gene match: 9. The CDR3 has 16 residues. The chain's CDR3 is CASSETGQGTSYGYTF. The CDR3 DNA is TGTGCCAGCAGTGAAACAGGACAGGGAACGAGCTATGGCTACACCTTC.

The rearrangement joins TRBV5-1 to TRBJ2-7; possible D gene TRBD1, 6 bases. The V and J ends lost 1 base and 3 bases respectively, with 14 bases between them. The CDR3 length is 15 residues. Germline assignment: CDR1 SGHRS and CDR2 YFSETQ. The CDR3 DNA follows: TGCGCCAGCAGCTTGCGGCCAGGGGTAGACTACGAGCAGTACTTC. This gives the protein CASSLRPGVDYEQYF. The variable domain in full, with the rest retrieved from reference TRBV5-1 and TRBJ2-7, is KAGVTQTPRYLIKTRGQQVTLSCSPISGHRSVSWYQQTPGQGLQFLFEYFSETQRNKGNFPGRFSGRQFSNSRSEMNVSTLELGDSALYLCASSLRPGVDYEQYFGPGTRLTVT.

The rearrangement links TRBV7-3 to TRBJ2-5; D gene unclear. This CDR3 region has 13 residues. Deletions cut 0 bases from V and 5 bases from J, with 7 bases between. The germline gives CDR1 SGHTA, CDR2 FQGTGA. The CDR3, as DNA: TGTGCCAGCAGCTTAACGCAGGAGGAGACCCAGTACTTC. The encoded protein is CASSLTQEETQYF.

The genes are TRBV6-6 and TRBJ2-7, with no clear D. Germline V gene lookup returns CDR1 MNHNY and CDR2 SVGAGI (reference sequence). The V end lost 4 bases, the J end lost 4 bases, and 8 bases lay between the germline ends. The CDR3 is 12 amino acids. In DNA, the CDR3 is TGTGCCAGCAGTTCACCCTCATACGAGCAGTACTTC. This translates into CASSSPSYEQYF.

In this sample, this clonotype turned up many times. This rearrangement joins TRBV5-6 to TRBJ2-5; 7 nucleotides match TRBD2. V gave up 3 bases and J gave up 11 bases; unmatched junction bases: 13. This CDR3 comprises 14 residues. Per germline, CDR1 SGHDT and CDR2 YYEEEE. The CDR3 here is CASSSGLEVLAQYF. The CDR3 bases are TGTGCCAGCAGCTCTGGACTAGAAGTCTTGGCGCAGTACTTC.